This TCR beta chain originates from a study of blood T cell repertoires in COVID-19. This CDR3 spans 13 amino acids. The germline V and J ends were trimmed by 3 bases and 4 bases, with 12 bases remaining between them. CDR1 and CDR2 (germline): GTSNPN, SVGIG (reference sequence). This clone was counted a single time. Clones were read by immunoSEQ multiplex PCR, and TCRdb kept only the in-frame ones, dropping some. The data hold 85,000 to 130,000 clones, with around 90% observed a single time. The receptor comes from a human donor in a cohort sampled during active COVID-19. This chain joins TRBV30 and TRBJ1-1, with D maybe TRBD1 (6 bases). The sample was peripheral blood. The CDR3 loop reads CAWSVGGATEAFF. CDR3 bases: TGTGCCTGGAGCGTGGGGGGGGCCACTGAAGCTTTCTTT.